The clone carrying this TCR beta chain was picked up many times. Its specificity is not known. The data were obtained in a study of T-cell reconstitution after alpha-beta-depleted transplantation in children. Broader study findings: Most T-cell counts and diversity one year after the transplant came from T cells that were newly produced. In patients about two months after transplant, alpha-beta T cells reportedly arose from several hundred expanded graft clones.

The germline V and J ends were trimmed by 4 bases and 1 base, with 14 bases remaining between them. The CDR3 is 15 residues long. Per the germline V gene, CDR1 is SGHRS and CDR2 is YFSETQ. Researchers prepared the TCRbeta library using unique molecular identifiers, the study reports. TCRdb called the PCR reads again in MiXCR, with one record for every CDR3 protein. Of 600,000 to 800,000 distinct CDR3 sequences listed, roughly 14% are singletons. The specimen comprised PBMCs, sampled before TCRalphabeta/CD19-depleted stem cell transplant. This clonotype was obtained from a girl aged 2 to 10 with congenital amegakaryocytic thrombocytopenia, due to receive a stem cell transplant. This rearrangement joins TRBV5-1 to TRBJ1-1; D is perhaps TRBD1 (6 bases). The CDR3 DNA is TGCGCCAGCAGCATTCTTCAGGGGAAGAACACTGAAGCTTTCTTT. Protein: CASSILQGKNTEAFF.